This T cell receptor (beta chain) comes out of a study of CD8 T cells in ankylosing spondylitis. Broader study findings: Ankylosing spondylitis blood seemed to carry a telltale TCR beta motif made of roughly 8 highly homologous variants.

In its sample, this clonotype was seen many times. Its matching antigen is unknown. By quantitative 5'-RACE with molecular barcodes, the TCR beta libraries were made. In TCRdb, the 5' RACE reads were re-called with MiXCR into one record per CDR3 protein. The sample holds about 340,000 distinct CDR3 sequences, under 8.5% seen once. Material for sequencing was blood, either unsorted or a sorted T cell fraction (not recorded which). The receptor was isolated from a male donor with ankylosing spondylitis.

The CDR3 nucleotides are TGTGCCAGCTCAGTGGGGCAGCAAGAGACCCAGTACTTC. Its translation: CASSVGQQETQYF. This chain connects TRBV9 to TRBJ2-5; a weak D match, TRBD1 (5 bases). Trimming took 7 bases from V and 2 from J, leaving 12 bases between them. Germline V gene sequence: CDR1 SGDLS, CDR2 YYNGEE. This CDR3 has 13 amino acids.